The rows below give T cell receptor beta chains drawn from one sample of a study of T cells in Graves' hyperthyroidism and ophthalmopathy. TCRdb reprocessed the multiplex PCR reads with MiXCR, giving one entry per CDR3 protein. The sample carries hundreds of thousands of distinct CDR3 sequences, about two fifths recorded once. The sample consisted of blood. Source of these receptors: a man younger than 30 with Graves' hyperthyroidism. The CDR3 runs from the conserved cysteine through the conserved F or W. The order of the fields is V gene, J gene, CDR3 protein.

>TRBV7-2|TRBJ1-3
CASSPRRGGNTIYF
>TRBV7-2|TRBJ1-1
CASSSLGGPTEAFF
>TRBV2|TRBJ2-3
CASNQRDTQYF
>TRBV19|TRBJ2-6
CASSRDREFSGANVLTF
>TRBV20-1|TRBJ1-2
CSAKGGYTF
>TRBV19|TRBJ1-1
CASSIDGTINTEAFF
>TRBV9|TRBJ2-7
CASSEEQGYEQYF
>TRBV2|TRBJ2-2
CASSEAAGTGGTGELFF
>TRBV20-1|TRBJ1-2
CSGLRQGAYGYTF
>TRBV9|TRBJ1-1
CASSVGEVSEAFF
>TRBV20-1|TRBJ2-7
CSAGGEGLSSYEQYF
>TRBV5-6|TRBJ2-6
CASSLLKISGANVLTF
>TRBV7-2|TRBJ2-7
CASSFGGGDTGELYF
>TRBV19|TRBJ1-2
CASAVGPYGYTF